This T cell receptor (beta chain) was retrieved from a study of blood T cells in healthy people across ages. General study results and limits: The diversity estimates, figures obtained from one million T cells, were considered underestimates. Both higher diversity and more naive CD4+ cells marked long-lived donors when set against aged donors.

This CDR3 has 13 residues. Germline V gene data show CDR1 as DFQATT and CDR2 as SNEGSKA (reference sequence). The V segment lost 5 bases and the J segment 1 base; nucleotides outside the gene matches: 4. This clonotype has only a few counts. Its matching antigen is unknown. Researchers isolated at least 7 million PBMCs per sample. Together with a sample-barcoded 5' primer, a J-beta primer mix was included in a second PCR lasting 7 to 11 cycles. TCRdb re-derived calls from the 5' RACE reads in MiXCR, one entry per CDR3 protein. The data hold about 1,000,000 distinct CDR3 sequences, with 40% to 55% observed a single time.

This rearrangement joins TRBV20-1 to TRBJ2-7; TRBD2 matches 8 bases. The TCR sequence derives from a woman aged 60-70 years in good health. The material sequenced was blood. CDR3 nucleotide sequence: TGCAGTGCTCTGTCTAGCGGGTCCTACGAGCAGTACTTC. Encoded protein: CSALSSGSYEQYF.